Presented here are 32 T cell receptor beta chains from one specimen sequenced in a study of sequential checkpoint blockade in melanoma. Indicated treatment: randomized to nivolumab then ipilimumab (arm A) or the reverse (arm B). The repertoire was sequenced with immunoSEQ multiplex PCR; TCRdb's copy has only in-frame clones and lacks some. This repertoire shows around 2,000 clones, about 19% found once; its top ten account for about 15%. The input for sequencing was tumor tissue (inferred from file names), taken from a patient given nivolumab and ipilimumab in sequence. The receptors shown here come from a human donor with melanoma.

This clone was recorded at least ten times. The chain joins TRBV11-3 to TRBJ1-5, with D maybe TRBD1 (6 bases). This CDR3 is built from 14 residues. Trimming took 4 bases from V and 5 from J, leaving 12 bases between them. Germline values: CDR1 SGHNT, CDR2 YENEEA. CDR3 DNA: TGTGCCAGCAGCTCCCACAGGGTCCATCAGCCCCAGCATTTT. It is translated as CASSSHRVHQPQHF.

This clone was counted only a few times. The CDR3 sequence is CASSSRLEGADTQYF. The CDR3 DNA reads as TGTGCCAGCAGCTCGAGACTAGAGGGAGCAGATACGCAGTATTTT. This sequence joins TRBV11-3 and TRBJ2-3; a possible D gene is TRBD2 (6 bases). This CDR3 contains 15 residues. The V and J ends lost 4 bases and 4 bases respectively, with 15 bases between them. Germline CDR1 and CDR2: SGHNT and YENEEA. Variable domain in full (rest from reference TRBV11-3 and TRBJ2-3): EAGVVQSPRYKIIEKKQPVAFWCNPISGHNTLYWYLQNLGQGPELLIRYENEEAVDDSQLPKDRFSAERLKGVDSTLKIQPAELGDSAVYLCASSSRLEGADTQYFGPGTRLTVL.

This chain joins TRBV12-5 and TRBJ2-7; 7 bases agree with TRBD1. The CDR3 contains 13 residues. Germline assignment: CDR1 LGHNT and CDR2 FRNRAP. The CDR3 sequence is CASGLTGPYEQYF. The CDR3 DNA follows: TGTGCCAGCGGCCTGACAGGGCCCTACGAGCAGTACTTC.

The rearrangement links TRBV18 to TRBJ2-3, with 9 positions matching TRBD2. The CDR3 has 13 amino acids. The germline gives CDR1 KGHSH, CDR2 LQKENI. The V segment lost 5 bases and the J segment 5 bases; nucleotides outside the gene matches: 2. The chain's CDR3 is CASSWTSEDTQYF. CDR3 nucleotide sequence: TGTGCCAGCTCATGGACTAGCGAAGATACGCAGTATTTT.

The chain uses TRBV28 and TRBJ2-3; D perhaps matches TRBD1 (5 bases). V lost 5 bases to trimming and J lost 2 bases, with 23 bases between them. CDR3 size: 18 residues. Germline CDR1 MDHEN, CDR2 SYDVKM. The CDR3 here is CASSRHTRQRITTDTQYF. CDR3 DNA sequence: TGTGCCAGCAGTCGACATACCCGACAGCGAATAACCACAGATACGCAGTATTTT.

This clone was counted only a few times. V is TRBV9 and J is TRBJ2-1, with 7 bases fitting TRBD2. Germline V gene lookup returns CDR1 SGDLS and CDR2 YYNGEE. The V and J ends lost 5 bases and 7 bases, in that order; junction bases with no gene match: 6. The CDR3 is made up of 13 amino acids. In DNA form, the CDR3 reads TGTGCCAGCAGAGCGGGAATGGTAAATGAGCAGTTCTTC. Amino acid sequence: CASRAGMVNEQFF.

This chain joins TRBV6-8 and TRBJ2-1, with D hard to call. Germline V gene data show CDR1 as MNHGY and CDR2 as SAAAGT. The V gene lost 4 bases and the J gene lost 0 bases, with 4 bases spanning the gap. The CDR3 contains 13 residues. The CDR3 sequence: CASSWDSYNEQFF. The CDR3 DNA is TGTGCCAGCAGTTGGGACTCCTACAATGAGCAGTTCTTC.

This clone was observed a handful of times. The junction and the germline gene differ at one end; a read error may be behind it. CDR3 in DNA: TGTGCCATCAGTGGCCCCTCCGGGACGGATTCCTACGAGCAGTACTTC. Protein sequence: CAISGPSGTDSYEQYF. V usage is TRBV6-8 and J usage is TRBJ2-7; D may match TRBD1 or TRBD2 (5 bases each). Germline lookup yields CDR1 MNHGY and CDR2 SAAAGT. This CDR3 comprises 16 residues.

The chain has TRBV11-3 and TRBJ2-7, with 9 bases identical to TRBD2. Germline-derived CDR1 and CDR2 are SGHNT and YENEEA. V shed 6 bases and J 4 bases; nucleotides not matched to a gene: 10. The CDR3 totals 15 residues. The chain's CDR3 is CASRKELAGRYEQYF. The CDR3 nucleotides are TGTGCCAGCAGAAAGGAGCTAGCGGGAAGATACGAGCAGTACTTC.

By its share, this clone is medium-sized. The chain carries TRBV6-8 and TRBJ2-1, with D maybe TRBD2 (5 bases). The V gene lost 0 bases and the J gene lost 8 bases, with 11 bases spanning the gap. Germline values: CDR1 MNHGY, CDR2 SAAAGT. The CDR3 covers 14 residues. The CDR3 loop is CASSYSRLSDEQFF. In nucleotides, the CDR3 is TGTGCCAGCAGTTACTCCCGACTATCCGATGAGCAGTTCTTC.

This clone is termed medium-sized. This sequence joins TRBV6-8 and TRBJ1-1; 9 bases are shared with TRBD1. The J segment lost 11 bases and the V segment lost 8 bases, leaving 12 bases of the junction unmatched. The CDR3 is 13 amino acids. Germline-derived CDR1 and CDR2 are MNHGY and SAAAGT. The CDR3 sequence is CASAITGGAEAFF. The DNA of the CDR3 is TGTGCCAGCGCGATTACAGGGGGCGCAGAGGCTTTCTTT.

V and J are TRBV30 and TRBJ2-5, with TRBD2 identical over 10 bases. This CDR3 has 14 amino acids. Germline CDR1 and CDR2: GTSNPN and SVGIG (reference sequence). Trimming at V came to 3 bases and at J to 4 bases, leaving 5 bases not matched to a gene. CDR3 residues: CAWSSGLARETQYF. The CDR3 DNA reads as TGTGCCTGGAGCTCGGGACTAGCGAGAGAGACCCAGTACTTC.

The chain recombines TRBV19 with TRBJ2-3; 8 bases agree with TRBD2. The CDR3 is made up of 15 amino acids. V shed 1 base, J shed 3 bases, and the junction held 3 bases outside the gene matches. Per the germline V gene, CDR1 is LNHDA and CDR2 is SQIVND (reference sequence). The CDR3 here is CASSIAGGRTDTQYF. CDR3 DNA sequence: TGTGCCAGTAGTATAGCGGGGGGGCGGACAGATACGCAGTATTTT.

In its sample, this clone is medium-sized (0.01 to 0.1%). The V gene is TRBV11-3, the J gene TRBJ1-4; 7 nucleotides match TRBD1. The length of the CDR3 is 15 residues. Germline V gives CDR1 SGHNT, CDR2 YENEEA. With 5 bases clipped from V and 5 bases from J, the junction kept 8 bases outside the gene matches. CDR3 region: CASSIRTGQNEKLFF. The CDR3 coding sequence is TGTGCCAGCAGCATCCGGACAGGACAAAATGAAAAACTGTTTTTT.

This clone turned up a few times. This chain uses TRBV6-8 with TRBJ1-1, with 9 positions matching TRBD1. CDR3 size: 15 residues. CDR1 is MNHGY and CDR2 is SAAAGT in the germline V gene. V dropped 7 bases and J dropped 4; count of bases not matched to a gene: 10. In DNA, the CDR3 is TGTGCCAGCACACCCCAGACAGGGGGAAGCACTGAAGCTTTCTTT. It translates to CASTPQTGGSTEAFF.

This clone showed up just a few times. A read error may produce the germline difference seen at one junction end. The V and J genes are TRBV6-8 and TRBJ2-3; tentative D call: TRBD1 (6 bases). This CDR3 has 17 residues. The germline CDR1 and CDR2 sequences are MNHGY and SAAAGT. This CDR3 is CASSDSKTGFGADTQYF. CDR3 DNA: TGTGCCAGCAGTGACTCAAAAACAGGGTTTGGCGCAGATACGCAGTATTTT.

The gene calls are TRBV9 and TRBJ2-5, with D unclear. Trimming pared 5 bases from V and 2 bases from J, leaving 13 bases between. CDR1 is SGDLS, CDR2 YYNGEE, per germline. The CDR3 has 14 residues. CDR3 residues: CASRKGGPQETQYF. CDR3 in DNA: TGTGCCAGCAGAAAGGGTGGCCCTCAAGAGACCCAGTACTTC.

This clone counts as medium-sized. The chain links TRBV11-3 to TRBJ1-4; D unresolved. CDR1 is SGHNT, CDR2 YENEEA, per germline. This CDR3 is built from 16 residues. V was pared by 5 bases and J by 0 bases, with 13 bases between. Written as DNA, the CDR3 is TGTGCCAGCAGCCCCGCCGGGCATGCAACTAATGAAAAACTGTTTTTT. Amino acids: CASSPAGHATNEKLFF.

The genes are TRBV28 and TRBJ2-3, with 16 bases that match TRBD2. Trimming cost V 6 bases and J 6 bases; bases outside gene matches: 15. CDR3 length: 19 residues. Germline V gene data show CDR1 as MDHEN and CDR2 as SYDVKM. CDR3 coding DNA: TGTGCCAGCAGCCTTACGACCGGGACTAGCGGGAGGGCCAGGGATACGCAGTATTTT. As protein: CASSLTTGTSGRARDTQYF.

The chain carries TRBV6-8 and TRBJ2-1; 8 nucleotides agree with TRBD2. Looked up from germline, CDR1 is MNHGY and CDR2 is SAAAGT. V trimming: 5 bases; J trimming: 4 bases; junction bases outside the gene matches: 10. The CDR3 has 16 amino acids. CDR3: CASSLQPAGAYNEQFF. CDR3 in DNA: TGTGCCAGCAGTCTCCAGCCAGCGGGGGCGTACAATGAGCAGTTCTTC.

This clone was found a few times. The chain is built from TRBV28 and TRBJ2-3; TRBD2 matches at 12 bases. Germline V gene sequence: CDR1 MDHEN, CDR2 SYDVKM. Germline trimming cut 6 bases from V and 3 bases from J; bases unmatched to any gene: 7. There are 16 residues in the CDR3. The CDR3 coding sequence is TGTGCCAGCAGGGGACTAGCGGGCCGGGGAACAGATACGCAGTATTTT. Protein product: CASRGLAGRGTDTQYF.

This clone was counted at least ten times. The J gene is TRBJ2-1, the V gene TRBV11-3, with D possibly being TRBD2 (6 bases). Deletions cut 3 bases from V and 11 bases from J, with 20 bases between. CDR1 and CDR2 (germline): SGHNT, YENEEA. The CDR3 consists of 15 residues. CDR3 DNA: TGTGCCAGCAGCTTTCCATCCCAACGCGGGACCCAGCAGTTCTTC. This encodes CASSFPSQRGTQQFF.

The rearrangement uses TRBV6-7 and TRBJ1-1; no definite D call. TRBV6-7 is treated as an ORF (open reading frame) with a function not yet certain. Trimming cost V 4 bases and J 6 bases, with 6 bases left between them. The CDR3 extends over 11 amino acids. CDR3 loop: CASSLLAEAFF. The CDR3 nucleotides read TGTGCCAGCAGTTTGCTAGCTGAAGCTTTCTTT.

This clone was counted many times. The CDR3 DNA sequence: TGTGCCAGCAGCTTTGGTAGCGGGCGGGGGCAAGAGACCCAGTACTTC. It encodes CASSFGSGRGQETQYF. The gene calls are TRBV11-3 and TRBJ2-5, with TRBD2 matching 7 bases. The CDR3 contains 16 residues. Germline lookup yields CDR1 SGHNT and CDR2 YENEEA. V shed 3 bases, J shed 2 bases, and the junction held 9 bases outside the gene matches.

Sample share makes this clone medium-sized (0.01 to 0.1%). J is TRBJ1-1 and V is TRBV11-3; possibly TRBD1 for D (6 bases). Germline V gives CDR1 SGHNT, CDR2 YENEEA. This CDR3 spans 15 amino acids. The V end lost 3 bases, the J end lost 3 bases, and 14 bases lay between the germline ends. Here the CDR3 DNA reads TGTGCCAGCAGCTTGGAACAGGGTGGTGACACTGAAGCTTTCTTT. Amino acid sequence: CASSLEQGGDTEAFF.

The J gene is TRBJ2-5, the V gene TRBV18, with 7 bases fitting TRBD1. Germline assignment: CDR1 KGHSH and CDR2 LQKENI. There are 15 residues in the CDR3. V lost 3 bases to trimming and J lost 4 bases; unmatched junction nucleotides: 8. The CDR3 spells CASSPQTGAGETQYF. CDR3 DNA sequence: TGTGCCAGCTCACCTCAAACAGGGGCCGGAGAGACCCAGTACTTC.

The chain recombines TRBV12-5 with TRBJ2-7, with a weak D call TRBD1 (5 bases). Germline V CDR1 and CDR2: LGHNT, FRNRAP. The CDR3 runs to 14 residues. Trimming removed 6 bases at V and 0 bases at J, with 12 bases between. DNA for the CDR3: TGTGCTAGTGGCCGCCAGGGCAGCTCCTACGAGCAGTACTTC. The encoded protein is CASGRQGSSYEQYF.

In its sample, this clone was seen a few times. The V call is TRBV6-8, the J call TRBJ2-7; D is unclear. This CDR3 contains 14 residues. The V gene's germline CDR1 is MNHGY and CDR2 SAAAGT. V shed 6 bases and J shed 7 bases, with 19 bases lying between them. The CDR3 is CASSPSEQSREQYF. The CDR3 bases are TGTGCCAGCAGCCCTAGTGAGCAGTCTCGAGAGCAGTACTTC.

Judged by abundance, this clone is medium-sized (0.01 to 0.1%). Other DNA variants within this sample encode the same CDR3. This chain connects TRBV11-3 to TRBJ1-2; a weak D match, TRBD1 (6 bases). Between the trimmed V and J ends, which lost 2 bases and 5 bases, there was a span of 18 bases. CDR1 and CDR2 from the germline V gene are SGHNT and YENEEA. This CDR3 has 16 residues. In nucleotides, the CDR3 is TGTGCCAGCAGCTTATCCCCTCGGGGCAGGGGATATGGCTACACCTTC. Translation: CASSLSPRGRGYGYTF.

This chain joins TRBV5-1 and TRBJ1-5; possible D gene TRBD1, 6 bases. Trimming took off 4 bases at V and 3 bases at J, with 14 bases between the two ends. The CDR3 sequence is 15 residues long. Germline assignment: CDR1 SGHRS and CDR2 YFSETQ. CDR3 sequence (DNA): TGCGCCAGCAGCCAAGATTGGACAGTCAATCAGCCCCAGCATTTT. It codes for CASSQDWTVNQPQHF.

Within the sample, this clone is medium-sized. This chain joins TRBV11-3 and TRBJ1-3; D is uncertain. Germline V gene sequence: CDR1 SGHNT, CDR2 YENEEA. V was clipped by 5 bases and J by 0 bases, with 14 bases between them. This CDR3 contains 16 residues. In DNA form, the CDR3 reads TGTGCCAGCAGCCCGGACCCGATAACCTCTGGAAACACCATATATTTT. It specifies CASSPDPITSGNTIYF.

The chain carries TRBV6-8 and TRBJ2-7; 7 nucleotides match TRBD2. The CDR3 covers 12 residues. The J segment lost 6 bases and the V segment lost 8 bases, leaving 7 bases of the junction unmatched. CDR1 MNHGY and CDR2 SAAAGT come from the germline V gene. The CDR3 is CASWEGLSEQYF. CDR3 bases: TGTGCCAGCTGGGAGGGCCTAAGCGAGCAGTACTTC.